This T cell receptor (beta chain) was identified in a study of cytomegalovirus exposure and HLA in healthy donors. The germline gives CDR1 MNHNS, CDR2 SASEGT. This CDR3 has 14 residues. Trimming stripped 7 bases from V and 4 bases from J, with 17 bases between. Assay: immunoSEQ multiplex PCR; the TCRdb copy retains only in-frame clones and omits some. The sample records about 150,000 clones, 85% to 90% being singletons. This clone has only one observation. Sequenced material: PBMCs. This clonotype originated in a human donor in good health. The rearrangement links TRBV6-1 to TRBJ2-7; perhaps TRBD2 as D (6 bases). Here the CDR3 DNA reads TGTGCCAGCACGACCGGACTATTAGGGTACGAGCAGTACTTC. This gives the protein CASTTGLLGYEQYF.